This TCR beta chain emerged from a study of blood T cell repertoires in COVID-19. As processed by the authors: Reference gene primer amplification gave estimated nucleated cell counts. The protocol was immunoSEQ multiplex PCR, while the TCRdb copy is restricted to in-frame clones and leaves out a portion. The DNA gave D and trimming, while V, J and clone size come from that table. The table has roughly 220,000 clones, about nine tenths seen once. CDR1 is SGHTA and CDR2 is FQGNSA in the germline V gene. Trimming removed 5 bases at V and 0 bases at J, with 13 bases between. This CDR3 region has 15 residues.

J is TRBJ1-1 and V is TRBV7-2, with D possibly being TRBD1 (5 bases). The receptor was isolated from a man aged 30 to 45 who had recovered from COVID-19. The sample taken for sequencing was peripheral blood. The CDR3, as DNA: TGTGCCAGCAGCCGCCAGACAGTTCTGAACACTGAAGCTTTCTTT. Its translation: CASSRQTVLNTEAFF. Full variable domain (remainder filled in from reference TRBV7-2 and TRBJ1-1): GAGVSQSPSNKVTEKGKDVELRCDPISGHTALYWYRQSLGQGLEFLIYFQGNSAPDKSGLPSDRFSAERTGGSVSTLTIQRTQQEDSAVYLCASSRQTVLNTEAFFGQGTRLTVV.